The clone carrying this T cell receptor (beta chain) is labeled medium-sized. The data derive from a study of sequential checkpoint blockade in melanoma. Study overall: DNA from 70 to 95 pretreatment tumor samples underwent TCRβ immunosequencing.

TCRdb's copy holds only in-frame clones and misses some; the assay was immunoSEQ multiplex PCR. The profile covers some 18,000 clones, with 65% to 85% appearing a single time and roughly 5.2% taken by the ten largest. The V end was cut by 4 bases, the J end by 3 bases, with 18 bases between. Looked up from germline, CDR1 is GTSNPN and CDR2 is SVGIG (reference sequence). The CDR3 sequence is 15 residues long. The sample's treatment: randomized to nivolumab then ipilimumab (arm A) or the reverse (arm B). The source was tumor tissue (inferred from file names), collected from a patient given nivolumab and ipilimumab in sequence. The TCR originated in a human donor with melanoma. The chain uses TRBV30 and TRBJ1-2; D is uncertain. CDR3 amino acids: CAWKREGRTYYGYTF. CDR3 nucleotides: TGTGCCTGGAAGAGGGAGGGCAGGACTTACTATGGCTACACCTTC.